The rows below give T cell receptor beta chains drawn from one sample of a study of shared clonotypes between healthy human individuals. The data were produced by immunoSEQ multiplex PCR, yet TCRdb's version contains in-frame clones alone and is incomplete. The sample lists 470,000 or so clones, about 72% occurring once. Sequenced material: PBMCs. These receptor sequences come from a woman in her 40s in good health. Some clones in this sample may be carry-over from other donors' samples. Each CDR3 is given with its conserved first and last residue. A D gene is named only where the DNA matches it firmly. Rows give clone size only sometimes, using once, few, many, or a class for an expanded clone.

NA	TRBJ1-1	TRBV30	few	CAWSGQTMNTEAFF	TGTGCCTGGAGCGGACAGACGATGAACACTGAAGCTTTCTTT
TRBD2	TRBJ2-1	TRBV28	NA	CASMAGGIHREQFF	TGTGCCAGCATGGCGGGAGGGATCCACCGGGAGCAGTTCTTC
TRBD1	TRBJ1-1	TRBV7-3	NA	CASSLAGQHTEAFF	TGTGCCAGCAGCTTAGCGGGACAGCACACTGAAGCTTTCTTT
NA	TRBJ1-1	TRBV18	NA	CASSLNRDTEAFF	TGTGCCAGCTCACTAAACAGGGACACTGAAGCTTTCTTT
NA	TRBJ2-5	TRBV4-1	NA	CASSQFGVQETQYF	TGCGCCAGCAGCCAATTCGGGGTTCAAGAGACCCAGTACTTC
TRBD2	TRBJ2-7	TRBV7-9	NA	CASSRGGAPGQYF	TGTGCCAGCAGCCGGGGGGGGGCCCCAGGGCAGTACTTC
TRBD1	TRBJ2-7	TRBV6-5	NA	CASSGTGGSYEQYF	TGTGCCAGCAGTGGGACAGGGGGCTCCTACGAGCAGTACTTC
NA	TRBJ1-2	TRBV5-1	NA	CASSTILQGVNYGYTF	TGCGCCAGCAGCACAATATTACAGGGAGTTAACTATGGCTACACCTTC
NA	TRBJ2-1	TRBV18	NA	CASQSGGGVDEQFF	TGTGCCAGCCAATCCGGGGGCGGAGTAGATGAGCAGTTCTTC
NA	TRBJ1-3	TRBV6-1	NA	CASSARDFSGNTIYF	TGTGCCAGCAGTGCCCGGGACTTCTCTGGAAACACCATATATTTT
TRBD1	TRBJ1-2	TRBV7-8	NA	CASSLAGQLPTF	TGTGCCAGCAGCTTAGCGGGACAGCTACCCACCTTC
NA	TRBJ1-4	TRBV28	NA	CASTRVGEKLFF	TGTGCCAGCACAAGGGTTGGTGAAAAACTGTTTTTT
TRBD1	TRBJ1-4	TRBV5-4	NA	CASSLGQGIATNEKLFF	TGTGCCAGCAGCTTGGGACAGGGAATTGCAACTAATGAAAAACTGTTTTTT
TRBD2	TRBJ2-3	TRBV18	many	CASSPNESGGTDTQYF	TGTGCCAGCTCACCAAATGAGAGCGGGGGCACAGATACGCAGTATTTT
NA	TRBJ1-1	TRBV7-9	once	CASSRTPSTEAFF	TGTGCCAGCAGTCGGACACCCTCCACTGAAGCTTTCTTT
NA	TRBJ2-5	TRBV28	NA	CASSLSSVLLETQYF	TGTGCCAGCAGTCTCTCTAGCGTACTACTAGAGACCCAGTACTTC
NA	TRBJ1-5	TRBV19	few	CASSITVNQPQHF	TGTGCCAGTAGTATCACGGTTAATCAGCCCCAGCATTTT
NA	TRBJ2-1	TRBV4-1	once	CASSPDSQYNEQFF	TGCGCCAGCAGCCCGGACTCCCAATACAATGAGCAGTTCTTC
TRBD1	TRBJ1-2	TRBV5-8	once	CASRLTGVDGYTF	TGTGCCAGCAGGCTTACAGGGGTGGATGGCTACACCTTC
NA	TRBJ1-5	TRBV7-2	NA	CASSSQGVQPQHF	TGTGCCAGCAGCTCACAGGGTGTCCAGCCCCAGCATTTT
TRBD2	TRBJ2-1	TRBV27	NA	CASGVAGGPYNEQFF	TGTGCCAGCGGGGTGGCGGGAGGGCCTTACAATGAGCAGTTCTTC
TRBD2	TRBJ2-1	TRBV5-1	NA	CASSLRLAGGTDNEQFF	TGCGCCAGCAGCTTGAGACTAGCGGGAGGTACCGACAATGAGCAGTTCTTC
NA	TRBJ1-6	TRBV30	few	CAWSDPPPVWDSPLHF	TGTGCCTGGAGTGACCCCCCTCCGGTTTGGGATTCACCCCTCCACTTT
NA	TRBJ1-4	TRBV2	NA	CASRGRVTNEKLFF	TGTGCCAGCCGCGGGAGGGTGACTAATGAAAAACTGTTTTTT
NA	TRBJ2-7	TRBV18	NA	CASSLQGLGTYEQYF	TGTGCCAGCTCACTACAGGGTTTGGGTACCTACGAGCAGTACTTC
NA	TRBJ2-5	TRBV7-2	NA	CASGLSPAIQETQYF	TGTGCCAGCGGCTTAAGCCCAGCGATTCAAGAGACCCAGTACTTC
TRBD1	TRBJ2-7	TRBV6-5	NA	CASAGTGSGEQYF	TGTGCCAGCGCCGGGACAGGGAGCGGTGAGCAGTACTTC